These T cell receptor beta chains were read from a single sample in a study of blood T cell repertoires in COVID-19. TCRdb keeps only in-frame clones here, not all; method: immunoSEQ multiplex PCR. Among approximately 160,000 clones listed, over 75% were seen once. Sequencing input: peripheral blood. These receptors all stem from a man aged 55 to 70 who had recovered from COVID-19. Both conserved end residues are part of each CDR3. The D gene is left open where the match is weak. Clone size appears in some rows only: once, few, many, or a class for an expanded clone.

TRBD1,TRBJ1-4,13,TRBV9,.,TGTGCCAGCAGCTACGGGACAGGGCAAAAACTGTTTTTT,CASSYGTGQKLFF
.,TRBJ1-6,16,TRBV19,.,TGTGCCAGTAGTATAGCAGGGTTTTCCAATAATTCACCCCTCCACTTT,CASSIAGFSNNSPLHF
TRBD1,TRBJ1-1,15,TRBV6-6,.,TGTGCCAGCTCGATTCGGGGACAGTTGAACACTGAAGCTTTCTTT,CASSIRGQLNTEAFF
.,TRBJ1-2,13,TRBV5-1,.,TGCGCCAGCAGCTTGGACAGGTTCTATGGCTACACCTTC,CASSLDRFYGYTF
.,TRBJ2-3,15,TRBV29-1,.,TGCAGCGTTGAAGGCCAGGGAGGTAGCACAGATACGCAGTATTTT,CSVEGQGGSTDTQYF
TRBD2,TRBJ2-1,16,TRBV5-4,.,TGTGCCAGCAGCTTGAGAACTAGCGGGGCCGGCGACGAGCAGTTCTTC,CASSLRTSGAGDEQFF
.,TRBJ1-2,15,TRBV6-2/TRBV6-3,.,TGTGCCAGCAGTTACTACGGAACAGAGGGCTATGGCTACACCTTC,CASSYYGTEGYGYTF
TRBD2,TRBJ2-3,18,TRBV7-9,.,TGTGCCAGCAGCCAAAAGGTTCGACTAGCGGGGGAGTCAGATACGCAGTATTTT,CASSQKVRLAGESDTQYF
.,TRBJ1-5,13,TRBV6-5,.,TGTGCCAGCACTACAGTGGCCTCACAGCCCCAGCATTTT,CASTTVASQPQHF
TRBD1,TRBJ2-7,15,TRBV18,.,TGTGCCAGCTCACCGGTCGGACAGGGAGGCTACGAGCAGTACTTC,CASSPVGQGGYEQYF
TRBD2,TRBJ2-5,21,TRBV18,.,TGTGCCAGCTCACCCCGGAGAGATAGCGGGGGGGCCCTCCACTCAGGCGAGACCCAGTACTTC,CASSPRRDSGGALHSGETQYF
.,TRBJ1-1,14,TRBV19,.,TGTGCCAGTAGTCCCGGCCTAGGGGGGGGTGAAGCTTTCTTT,CASSPGLGGGEAFF
.,TRBJ2-2,15,TRBV4-3,.,TGCGCCAGCAGCCAAGATTGGGCGGGGCACCGGGAGCTGTTTTTT,CASSQDWAGHRELFF
TRBD1,TRBJ2-1,15,TRBV7-2,.,TGTGCCAGCAGCTCCGGGACAGGGCTCTACAATGAGCAGTTCTTC,CASSSGTGLYNEQFF
.,TRBJ1-2,13,TRBV19,.,TGTGCCAGTGCGGCGGGTATGAGCTATGGCTACACCTTC,CASAAGMSYGYTF
TRBD1,TRBJ1-1,16,TRBV25-1,once,TGTGCCAGCAGTGGGACAGGGTCTCAACTTAGCGCTGAAGCTTTCTTT,CASSGTGSQLSAEAFF
TRBD1,TRBJ1-2,12,TRBV6-5,.,TGTGCCAGCAGCCTAAGGACAGGGTCCTACACCTTC,CASSLRTGSYTF